One and the same sample provided the 13 T cell receptor beta chains below, sequenced in a study of blood T cell repertoires in COVID-19. Measured with immunoSEQ multiplex PCR; TCRdb has only the in-frame clones, and not every one. The table has more than 80,000 clones, around 88% seen once. The sequenced sample was peripheral blood. The receptors come from a woman aged 55 to 70 with COVID-19, enrolled during active disease.

This chain connects TRBV10-1 to TRBJ2-7, with TRBD2 matching over 9 bases. V lost 4 bases and J lost 2; bases outside the gene matches: 3. The CDR3 sequence is 14 residues long. Germline CDR1 is WNHNN and CDR2 is SYGVQD (reference sequence). The CDR3 reads CASSGLAGTYEQYF. The CDR3 DNA is TGCGCCAGCAGTGGGCTAGCGGGGACCTACGAGCAGTACTTC.

This chain connects TRBV6-6 to TRBJ2-2; the match to TRBD2 covers 11 bases. The CDR3 contains 15 residues. Looked up from germline, CDR1 is MNHNY and CDR2 is SVGAGI (reference sequence). V shed 4 bases and J 4 bases; nucleotides not matched to a gene: 2. CDR3 sequence (DNA): TGTGCCAGCAGTTTCACTAGCGGGGGCACCGGGGAGCTGTTTTTT. Translating it yields CASSFTSGGTGELFF.

Only one count was recorded for this clone. This chain joins TRBV5-6 and TRBJ2-5, with D perhaps matching TRBD2 (6 bases). There are 14 residues in the CDR3. V lost 4 bases, J lost 5 bases, and 15 bases lay in between. Germline CDR1 SGHDT, CDR2 YYEEEE. In DNA form, the CDR3 reads TGTGCCAGCAGCCCTTGGTCCCGGGGGGAGACCCAGTACTTC. Encoded protein: CASSPWSRGETQYF.

This clone was observed a handful of times. The chain couples TRBV11-2 to TRBJ2-2; weak D call: TRBD2 (6 bases). In germline, CDR1 is SGHAT, CDR2 FQNNGV. CDR3 length equals 14 residues. Between the trimmed V and J ends, which lost 2 bases and 6 bases, there was a span of 10 bases. CDR3 sequence (DNA): TGTGCCAGCAGCTTACAAGGCGGGGCCGGGGAGCTGTTTTTT. Amino acid sequence: CASSLQGGAGELFF.

CDR3 sequence reads: CASSLNPSIHEQFF. CDR3 nucleotide sequence: TGTGCCAGCAGCTTAAATCCTAGCATTCATGAGCAGTTCTTC. The V call is TRBV13, the J call TRBJ2-1; D may be TRBD2 (5 bases). V was pared by 2 bases and J by 8 bases, with 13 bases between. Germline CDR1 is PRHDT and CDR2 is FYEKMQ (reference sequence). The length of the CDR3 is 14 residues.

The rearrangement links TRBV9 to TRBJ1-2; 8 bases line up with TRBD1. The junction had 7 bases not matched to a gene; V was cut back by 0 bases and J by 6 bases. Per germline, CDR1 SGDLS and CDR2 YYNGEE. This CDR3 contains 15 residues. DNA for the CDR3: TGTGCCAGCAGCGTAGACCAGGGGGCGGGTAATGGCTACACCTTC. Its translation is CASSVDQGAGNGYTF.

The J gene is TRBJ1-5, the V gene TRBV7-9; D perhaps matches TRBD1 (5 bases). Germline-derived CDR1 and CDR2 are SEHNR and FQNEAQ (reference sequence). This CDR3 comprises 12 residues. The V and J ends lost 4 bases and 7 bases respectively, with 8 bases between them. The CDR3 here is CASSWGDQPQHF. The CDR3 bases are TGTGCCAGCAGCTGGGGGGACCAGCCCCAGCATTTT.

The genes are TRBV3-1 (or the pseudogene TRBV3-2) and TRBJ1-3; 8 bases line up with TRBD1. Germline CDR1 reads LGHDT; CDR2 reads YNNKEL (reference sequence). Trimming took 3 bases from V and 0 from J; bases not matched to a gene: 7. The CDR3 consists of 17 residues. CDR3: CASSQLTGGVSGNTIYF. CDR3 DNA sequence: TGTGCCAGCAGCCAGTTAACAGGGGGGGTCTCTGGAAACACCATATATTTT.

V is TRBV29-1 and J is TRBJ2-3, with 9 positions matching TRBD2. CDR3 length: 14 residues. Trimming at V came to 7 bases and at J to 6 bases, leaving 11 bases not matched to a gene. The germline V gene has CDR1 SQVTM and CDR2 ANQGSEA. This CDR3 is CSAGAGGPADTQYF. The CDR3 DNA reads as TGCAGCGCCGGAGCGGGGGGCCCGGCGGATACGCAGTATTTT.

The table lists this clone with a count of one. The chain combines TRBV19 with TRBJ2-3, with TRBD2 matching 10 bases. V shed 4 bases, J shed 1 base, and the junction held 5 bases outside the gene matches. From germline, CDR1 is LNHDA and CDR2 SQIVND (reference sequence). CDR3 size: 16 residues. The CDR3 region is CASSRFTSGGTDTQYF. Written as DNA, the CDR3 is TGTGCCAGTAGTAGGTTCACTAGCGGGGGCACAGATACGCAGTATTTT.

The gene calls are TRBV19 and TRBJ2-6; TRBD1 might be the D (6 bases). This CDR3 has 15 residues. Trimming shortened V by 4 bases and J by 6 bases, and 13 bases separated the two germline ends. CDR1 and CDR2 (germline): LNHDA, SQIVND (reference sequence). The DNA for the CDR3 is TGTGCCAGTAGTACAAACACAGGGTTGGCCAACGTCCTGACTTTC. This sequence encodes CASSTNTGLANVLTF.

Concerning this clone itself: Its ends do not fully match the called genes, so a read error is possible. The CDR3 region is CASSLLAAGVFVF. CDR3 nucleotides: TGTGCCAGCAGCCTCCTCGCTGCAGGGGTATTTGTCTTT. The chain carries TRBV14 and TRBJ1-1, with a possible D match to TRBD1 (6 bases). CDR3 length: 13 residues. Germline V lookup: CDR1 SGHDN, CDR2 FVKESK.

The V and J genes are TRBV19 and TRBJ2-7; TRBD1 matches at 10 bases. The CDR3 sequence is 14 residues long. The ends lost 3 bases at V and 5 bases at J; junction bases unmatched: 4. The germline V gene encodes CDR1 LNHDA and CDR2 SQIVND (reference sequence). CDR3 DNA: TGTGCCAGTAGTATGGGACAGGGGTCGGACGAGCAGTACTTC. It translates to CASSMGQGSDEQYF. The full variable domain, with the rest looked up from reference TRBV19 and TRBJ2-7, is DGGITQSPKYLFRKEGQNVTLSCEQNLNHDAMYWYRQDPGQGLRLIYYSQIVNDFQKGDIAEGYSVSREKKESFPLTVTSAQKNPTAFYLCASSMGQGSDEQYFGPGTRLTVT.